A selection of T cell receptor beta chains follows, all from one sample in a study of blood T cell repertoires in COVID-19. TCRdb keeps only in-frame clones here, not all; method: immunoSEQ multiplex PCR. The data show about 220,000 clones, with over 75% seen just once and about 13% held by the top ten. The sample was peripheral blood. Receptors were obtained from a human donor in a cohort sampled during active COVID-19. Both conserved end residues are part of each CDR3.

j_call v_call cdr3_aa
TRBJ1-4 TRBV28 CASSLSHLISTNEKLFF
TRBJ2-1 TRBV15 CATSGMDRAYNEQFF
TRBJ2-7 TRBV14 CASSQPGTVPPYEQYF
TRBJ1-4 TRBV7-6 CASSLDTGQGYEKLFF
TRBJ2-5 TRBV19 CASTQPGGETQYF
TRBJ1-2 TRBV10-3 CAINDGTANYGYTF
TRBJ1-6 TRBV5-1 CASRGGSYNSPLHF
TRBJ2-1 TRBV19 CASSSAGGPGVEQFF
TRBJ2-1 TRBV7-8 CASSLVGAGGLSYNEQFF
TRBJ1-5 TRBV7-9 CASSLSPGRTGRQPQHF
TRBJ2-1 TRBV3-1/TRBV3-2 CASSPAETSGENNEQFF
TRBJ2-3 TRBV19 CASSTSWGGGTDTQYF
TRBJ2-1 TRBV19 CASSIYSGKQFF
TRBJ2-2 TRBV11-1 CASAVGLGQAGELFF
TRBJ2-2 TRBV24-1 CATSESGRANTGELFF
TRBJ2-5 TRBV7-9 CASSLSSQETQYF
TRBJ2-2 TRBV5-6 CASSFGQGVGELFF
TRBJ2-1 TRBV27 CASSKNEPSYNEQFF
TRBJ1-2 TRBV9 CASSVEGQGTLYGYTF
TRBJ2-1 TRBV4-2 CASSQEDRDNEQFF